Listed here are 14 T cell receptor beta chains from one sample, sequenced in a study of CD8+ T cells in alopecia areata (dated by TCRdb to 2017 to 2018). The library was made by the immunoSEQ multiplex PCR assay. For TCR sequencing, RNA was extracted from every sample and reverse transcribed into cDNA to serve as template. TCRdb re-hosts the immuneACCESS table, in-frame sequences only. Its copies lack some clones; in the studies checked, an unresolved V gene accounts for under half of them, and the cause for the rest is not known. The sample contains roughly 120,000 clones, roughly three fifths of them found a single time. The ten largest clones represent 3% to 4% of the sample. Sample time point, as interpreted from the label and publication: 24 weeks on oral tofacitinib. In light of the paper, this sample's treatment or condition label describes: oral pan-JAK inhibitor, 5-10 mg twice daily. This material consisted of CD4+ T cells sorted from blood, taken at week 24, from a patient treated with tofacitinib. The receptor source for this set is a human donor with alopecia areata.

V and J are TRBV5-1 and TRBJ2-3, with D unresolved. The germline V and J ends were trimmed by 3 bases and 1 base, with 3 bases remaining between them. Germline V CDR1 and CDR2: SGHRS, YFSETQ. The CDR3 is made up of 12 amino acids. The CDR3 is CASSWGTDTQYF. The CDR3 DNA is TGCGCCAGCAGCTGGGGCACAGATACGCAGTATTTT.

The chain recombines TRBV7-6 with TRBJ1-4; TRBD1 is a possible D gene (5 bases). Germline V gene data show CDR1 as SGHVS and CDR2 as FNYEAQ. This CDR3 spans 17 amino acids. Between the trimmed V and J ends, which lost 2 bases and 6 bases, there was a span of 19 bases. CDR3 loop: CASSLWPPRVGHEKLFF. CDR3 in DNA: TGTGCCAGCAGCTTATGGCCCCCCAGGGTAGGACATGAAAAACTGTTTTTT.

The CDR3 reads CASSPRQGSYEQYF. The CDR3 DNA follows: TGTGCCAGCAGCCCTCGACAGGGATCCTACGAGCAGTACTTC. The genes are TRBV7-6 and TRBJ2-7; 7 nucleotides align to TRBD1. V dropped 5 bases and J dropped 1; count of bases not matched to a gene: 5. Germline values: CDR1 SGHVS, CDR2 FNYEAQ. This CDR3 spans 14 amino acids.

The gene calls are TRBV11-1 and TRBJ1-1, with D unclear. V lost 3 bases and J lost 7, with 9 bases in between. Germline values: CDR1 SGHAT, CDR2 FQDESV (reference sequence). The CDR3 loop spans 12 amino acids. CDR3 amino acids: CASSLHNNEAFF. The CDR3 bases are TGTGCCAGCAGCTTGCACAATAATGAAGCTTTCTTT.

This clone has more than one count but fewer than ten. The CDR3 nucleotides are TGTGCCAGCAGTACTCGGAGCCAAGATACGCAGTATTTT. Its translation: CASSTRSQDTQYF. The chain recombines TRBV2 with TRBJ2-3; D is uncertain. Trimming removed 5 bases from V and 5 bases from J, with 11 bases in between. CDR1 SNHLY and CDR2 FYNNEI come from the germline V gene. This CDR3 spans 13 amino acids.

This clone occurred a few times. V is TRBV2 and J is TRBJ1-5; D remains ambiguous. This CDR3 region has 14 residues. In germline, CDR1 is SNHLY, CDR2 FYNNEI. The V and J ends lost 1 base and 0 bases respectively, with 4 bases between them. Here the CDR3 reads CASSEGYSNQPQHF. The CDR3, as DNA: TGTGCCAGCAGTGAAGGGTATAGCAATCAGCCCCAGCATTTT.

V is TRBV30 and J is TRBJ2-3; perhaps TRBD1 as D (5 bases). There are 12 residues in the CDR3. Germline-derived CDR1 and CDR2 are GTSNPN and SVGIG (reference sequence). Trimming left V 2 bases short and J 4 bases short, with 7 bases between. The DNA of the CDR3 is TGTGCCTGGAGTAAAGGGGCAGATACGCAGTATTTT. It yields the protein CAWSKGADTQYF. Using reference TRBV30 and TRBJ2-3 for the parts outside the CDR3, the full variable domain is SQTIHQWPATLVQPVGSPLSLECTVEGTSNPNLYWYRQAAGRGLQLLFYSVGIGQISSEVPQNLSASRPQDRQFILSSKKLLLSDSGFYLCAWSKGADTQYFGPGTRLTVL.

J is TRBJ1-6 and V is TRBV6-5, with TRBD1 identical over 9 bases. With V trimmed by 6 bases and J by 7 bases, 4 bases remained unmatched. This CDR3 is built from 14 residues. Germline lookup yields CDR1 MNHEY and CDR2 SVGAGI. The CDR3 loop is CASSYGQGNSPLHF. The CDR3, as DNA: TGTGCCAGCAGCTACGGACAGGGGAATTCACCCCTCCACTTT.

This clone was found a few times. V usage is TRBV23-1 and J usage is TRBJ1-4, with 9 bases matching TRBD1. TRBV23-1 is annotated as an ORF whose role is uncertain. With 2 bases clipped from V and 4 bases from J, the junction kept 5 bases outside the gene matches. This CDR3 is 16 amino acids long. CDR3 DNA: TGCGCCAGCAGTCAAACCTGGACAGGGGATAATGAAAAACTGTTTTTT. This encodes CASSQTWTGDNEKLFF.

This clone was seen once. CDR3 amino acids: CSARAYYGYTF. The CDR3 DNA reads TGCAGTGCTAGAGCTTACTATGGCTACACCTTC. The genes are TRBV20-1 and TRBJ1-2; D gene unclear. Trimming took off 1 base at V and 3 bases at J, with 3 bases between the two ends. The germline V gene encodes CDR1 DFQATT and CDR2 SNEGSKA (reference sequence). This CDR3 is built from 11 residues.

In this sample, this clone turned up a few times. The V call is TRBV23-1, the J call TRBJ1-6, with D hard to call. TRBV23-1 has ORF status, its function being uncertain. This CDR3 comprises 15 residues. Between the trimmed V and J ends, which lost 4 bases and 10 bases, there was a span of 17 bases. The CDR3 DNA sequence: TGCGCCAGCAGTCCCGGACCCTTGGAAAGGTCACCCCTCCACTTT. Translated: CASSPGPLERSPLHF.

The chain links TRBV5-6 to TRBJ1-1; no clear D gene. V lost 1 base to trimming and J lost 1 base, with 11 bases between them. This CDR3 contains 15 residues. The germline V gene has CDR1 SGHDT and CDR2 YYEEEE. CDR3 sequence (DNA): TGTGCCAGCAGCTTGTTCGGGGTCGAGAACACTGAAGCTTTCTTT. Translated, it gives CASSLFGVENTEAFF.

V and J are TRBV29-1 and TRBJ1-1; 8 bases match TRBD1. Germline V gene lookup returns CDR1 SQVTM and CDR2 ANQGSEA. The CDR3 is 13 residues long. J lost 2 bases, V lost 4 bases, and 3 bases had no gene match. CDR3 region: CSVVGQENTEAFF. Here the CDR3 DNA reads TGCAGCGTTGTGGGACAGGAAAACACTGAAGCTTTCTTT.

The chain employs TRBV9 and TRBJ1-2; no clear D gene. The germline gives CDR1 SGDLS, CDR2 YYNGEE. This CDR3 has 14 residues. V was shortened by 0 bases and J by 0 bases, with 6 bases between the two germline ends. This chain's CDR3 is CASSVDRANYGYTF. The CDR3 DNA reads as TGTGCCAGCAGCGTAGACAGAGCTAACTATGGCTACACCTTC. Combining the CDR3 with reference TRBV9 and TRBJ1-2 gives the whole variable domain DSGVTQTPKHLITATGQRVTLRCSPRSGDLSVYWYQQSLDQGLQFLIQYYNGEERAKGNILERFSAQQFPDLHSELNLSSLELGDSALYFCASSVDRANYGYTFGSGTRLTVV.